This T cell receptor beta chain is from a study of blood T cell repertoires in COVID-19. Looking at the study overall: The United States, Italy and Spain were the sources of the acute and convalescent COVID-19 samples.

TCRdb's table, derived via immunoSEQ multiplex PCR, lists solely in-frame clones and lacks some. The sample contains 45,000 to 55,000 clones, 86% of which appear only once. This CDR3 contains 13 residues. The germline gives CDR1 SGDLS, CDR2 YYNGEE. Trimming took off 4 bases at V and 1 base at J, with 8 bases between the two ends. The V gene is TRBV9, the J gene TRBJ1-1; D is unclear. The origin of this receptor is a man in his 70s with active COVID-19. The sample taken for sequencing was peripheral blood. The CDR3 protein is CASSPGGNTEAFF. DNA of the CDR3: TGTGCCAGCAGCCCTGGAGGGAACACTGAAGCTTTCTTT.